This TCR beta chain was profiled in a study of blood T cell repertoires in COVID-19. Study information: Acute and convalescent COVID-19 specimens originated in the United States, Italy and Spain. T cells, B-cell-depleted T cells, or PBMCs provided the cDNA or gDNA that served as material.

This CDR3 has 16 residues. V lost 4 bases, J lost 7 bases, and 20 bases lay in between. The germline V gene has CDR1 SGHDT and CDR2 YYEEEE. In the source study's methods: Amplification from reference gene primers served as the basis for estimated nucleated cell counts. This table comes from immunoSEQ multiplex PCR, and its TCRdb copy is limited to in-frame clones, with some not included. That table supplies the V and J calls and clone size; D and trimming were determined from the DNA. The table lists roughly 250,000 clones, about 90% of them singletons. Source material: peripheral blood. The chain recombines TRBV5-6 with TRBJ1-4; TRBD1 is a possible D gene (5 bases). The sequence was obtained from a woman in her 40s with acute or convalescent COVID-19. Written as DNA, the CDR3 is TGTGCCAGCAGCCTCCCTGTGGAGGGGCAGGGTGAAAAACTGTTTTTT. Amino acids: CASSLPVEGQGEKLFF. Combining the CDR3 with reference TRBV5-6 and TRBJ1-4 gives the whole variable domain DAGVTQSPTHLIKTRGQQVTLRCSPKSGHDTVSWYQQALGQGPQFIFQYYEEEERQRGNFPDRFSGHQFPNYSSELNVNALLLGDSALYLCASSLPVEGQGEKLFFGSGTQLSVL.